A selection of T cell receptor beta chains follows, all from one sample in a study of blood T cells in healthy people across ages. Via MiXCR, TCRdb re-called the 5' RACE reads, giving one row per CDR3 protein. The sample has roughly 800,000 distinct CDR3 sequences; 58% are singletons. Sequencing used blood. The origin of the receptors is a man aged 25 to 45 in good health. Both conserved end residues are part of each CDR3. D genes are given only for firm matches. Not every row has a clone size; where given, it reads once, few, many or a size class.

DNA: TGTGCCATCAGTGAGTCGAGGGCCGCGGAGACCCAGTACTTC
CDR3: CAISESRAAETQYF
V: TRBV10-3
size: few
J: TRBJ2-5
D: NA

DNA: TGTGCCAGCAGCCCAGGACAGGGAGTGAACTATGGCTACACCTTC
CDR3: CASSPGQGVNYGYTF
V: TRBV3-1
size: few
J: TRBJ1-2
D: TRBD1

DNA: TGTGCCAGCCGACCAGACAGGGGGTTATATGGCTACACCTTC
CDR3: CASRPDRGLYGYTF
V: TRBV6-4
size: NA
J: TRBJ1-2
D: TRBD1

DNA: TGTGCCAGCAGTGCCCGCTACGAGCAGTACTTC
CDR3: CASSARYEQYF
V: TRBV2
size: NA
J: TRBJ2-7
D: NA

DNA: TGCAGCGTTGAACCCGGGACTAGTCTCTTCGCCGGCGATGAGCAGTACTTC
CDR3: CSVEPGTSLFAGDEQYF
V: TRBV29-1
size: NA
J: TRBJ2-5
D: TRBD2

DNA: TGTGCCAGCAGCTTATCGGCGAATATGTTGCCCCAGTACTTC
CDR3: CASSLSANMLPQYF
V: TRBV7-2
size: few
J: TRBJ2-5
D: NA

DNA: TGTGCCAGCAGTAGGAATGGTCCCAATGAGCAGTTCTTC
CDR3: CASSRNGPNEQFF
V: TRBV6-2/TRBV6-3
size: few
J: TRBJ2-1
D: NA

DNA: TGCAGCGTTGAAGATCGGCAGGGACGTGATTACGAGCAGTACTTC
CDR3: CSVEDRQGRDYEQYF
V: TRBV29-1
size: NA
J: TRBJ2-7
D: NA

DNA: TGTGCCAGCAGCTTCGACAGAGCCGAGCAGTACTTC
CDR3: CASSFDRAEQYF
V: TRBV7-6
size: NA
J: TRBJ2-7
D: NA

DNA: TGCAGCGTTGAAAATGCAGAGTCCTACAATGAGCAGTTCTTC
CDR3: CSVENAESYNEQFF
V: TRBV29-1
size: NA
J: TRBJ2-1
D: NA

DNA: TGCAGTGCTAGACAGACAGGGGGCCATGGCTACACCTTC
CDR3: CSARQTGGHGYTF
V: TRBV20-1
size: few
J: TRBJ1-2
D: TRBD1

DNA: TGTGCCAGCAGCGAAAATCCTGACTATGCGGGACAGGTTCTCCCGTTCTATGGCTACACCTTC
CDR3: CASSENPDYAGQVLPFYGYTF
V: TRBV6-4
size: NA
J: TRBJ1-2
D: TRBD1

DNA: TGTGCCAGCAGTCCGACAGGGTACGAATCACCCCTCCACTTT
CDR3: CASSPTGYESPLHF
V: TRBV12-3/TRBV12-4
size: NA
J: TRBJ1-6
D: TRBD1

DNA: TGCAGCGCAGATAGAGGGACAAAGCCGTACGAGCAGTACTTC
CDR3: CSADRGTKPYEQYF
V: TRBV29-1
size: once
J: TRBJ2-7
D: NA

DNA: TGCGCCAGCAGCCCAATGGCCGCAGGGAGCGGGGAGCTGTTTTTT
CDR3: CASSPMAAGSGELFF
V: TRBV5-1
size: few
J: TRBJ2-2
D: NA

DNA: TGTGCCAGCAGCTTAACCCCCGCGGATACAGATACGCAGTATTTT
CDR3: CASSLTPADTDTQYF
V: TRBV7-2
size: NA
J: TRBJ2-3
D: NA

DNA: TGCGCCACTTACTCAGGACAGGGGGACTATGGCTACACCTTC
CDR3: CATYSGQGDYGYTF
V: TRBV5-1
size: NA
J: TRBJ1-2
D: TRBD1

DNA: TGTGCCAGCAGCTCGACAGGGCTAGGCTACACCTTC
CDR3: CASSSTGLGYTF
V: TRBV7-9
size: NA
J: TRBJ1-2
D: TRBD1

DNA: TGTGCCAGCAGCCAGATAGCGGGAGGGGTGGATGAGCAGTTCTTC
CDR3: CASSQIAGGVDEQFF
V: TRBV7-9
size: once
J: TRBJ2-1
D: TRBD2

DNA: TGTGCCAGCAGCTTAGTCCTAGCGGGTTCGGCGGGAGAGACCCAGTACTTC
CDR3: CASSLVLAGSAGETQYF
V: TRBV7-7
size: NA
J: TRBJ2-5
D: TRBD2

DNA: TGCAGTGCTAGCCGGTCGGAGTACGGCACGGATACGCAGTATTTT
CDR3: CSASRSEYGTDTQYF
V: TRBV20-1
size: few
J: TRBJ2-3
D: NA

DNA: TGTGCCAGCAGCTTAAACGACGGATTCTACGAGCAGTACTTC
CDR3: CASSLNDGFYEQYF
V: TRBV7-2
size: NA
J: TRBJ2-7
D: NA

DNA: TGTGCCAGCGCCACAAAGGGTGATGTGACAGATACGCAGTATTTT
CDR3: CASATKGDVTDTQYF
V: TRBV28
size: NA
J: TRBJ2-3
D: NA

DNA: TGTGCCAGCAGCTTATCCGGGCAGAAAACGCAGTATTTT
CDR3: CASSLSGQKTQYF
V: TRBV7-2
size: NA
J: TRBJ2-3
D: NA

DNA: TGTGCCAGCAGCTCGAAAACCGGGACAGGGCTTAATGAGCAGTTCTTC
CDR3: CASSSKTGTGLNEQFF
V: TRBV7-2
size: NA
J: TRBJ2-1
D: TRBD1

DNA: TGCAGTGCCATCAACCCGGGACAGCAAGTATTCACTGAAGCTTTCTTT
CDR3: CSAINPGQQVFTEAFF
V: TRBV20-1
size: many
J: TRBJ1-1
D: TRBD1

DNA: TGCAGCGTTGCGGGGCAGGGGGCCACCGGGGAGCTGTTTTTT
CDR3: CSVAGQGATGELFF
V: TRBV29-1
size: NA
J: TRBJ2-2
D: TRBD1

DNA: TGCAGCGTTGCTATTATGGAGACTAGCGGTTACGAGCAGTACTTC
CDR3: CSVAIMETSGYEQYF
V: TRBV29-1
size: few
J: TRBJ2-7
D: TRBD2

DNA: TGTGCCAGCTCAAAGGGCGACTATGGCTACACCTTC
CDR3: CASSKGDYGYTF
V: TRBV2
size: many
J: TRBJ1-2
D: NA

DNA: TGTGCCAGCAGCCACGTACTCGGGGAGTACGAGCAGTACTTC
CDR3: CASSHVLGEYEQYF
V: TRBV4-2
size: few
J: TRBJ2-7
D: NA

DNA: TGCAATGCTAGTACCCCAACTAGCGGTACCTACGAGCAGTACTTC
CDR3: CNASTPTSGTYEQYF
V: TRBV20-1
size: NA
J: TRBJ2-7
D: TRBD2

DNA: TGTGCCAGCAGCGCTGGAGGGAAAACGAACACTGAAGCTTTCTTT
CDR3: CASSAGGKTNTEAFF
V: TRBV6-2/TRBV6-3
size: few
J: TRBJ1-1
D: NA

DNA: TGTGCCAGCAGCCGCGGGGGGGTTACCTACGAGCAGTACTTC
CDR3: CASSRGGVTYEQYF
V: TRBV7-9
size: once
J: TRBJ2-7
D: TRBD2

DNA: TGCAGTGCTACAAGGGAGGGCCAGGGAAGATATGGCTACACCTTC
CDR3: CSATREGQGRYGYTF
V: TRBV20-1
size: NA
J: TRBJ1-2
D: NA

DNA: TGTGCCAGCAGTTCGTCCCATTACGAGACCCAGTACTTC
CDR3: CASSSSHYETQYF
V: TRBV12-3/TRBV12-4
size: few
J: TRBJ2-5
D: NA

DNA: TGTGCCAGCAGCACACATCTAGCGGGGGGCACAGATACGCAGTATTTT
CDR3: CASSTHLAGGTDTQYF
V: TRBV9
size: NA
J: TRBJ2-3
D: TRBD2

DNA: TGTGCCAGCAGCGAACTAGCGGGAGGGACATACAATGAGCAGTTCTTC
CDR3: CASSELAGGTYNEQFF
V: TRBV7-9
size: once
J: TRBJ2-1
D: TRBD2

DNA: TGTGCCAGCAGCGACCGGGACAGGGGAGCGCAGTACTTC
CDR3: CASSDRDRGAQYF
V: TRBV11-1
size: NA
J: TRBJ2-4
D: TRBD1

DNA: TGTGCCAGCAGCTTGGCGGACGGCTCTGAAAAACTGTTTTTT
CDR3: CASSLADGSEKLFF
V: TRBV7-9
size: NA
J: TRBJ1-4
D: NA

DNA: TGCAGCGTTGTCGACTCATCCAGCTACGAGCAGAACTTC
CDR3: CSVVDSSSYEQNF
V: TRBV29-1
size: NA
J: TRBJ2-7
D: NA

DNA: TGTGCCAGCAGTTACGAGTTCTACGGGGAGCTGTTTTTT
CDR3: CASSYEFYGELFF
V: TRBV6-2/TRBV6-3
size: NA
J: TRBJ2-2
D: NA

DNA: TGTGCCAGCAGTCCCCGTACTAGCGGGGGGGCGAGAGAGCAGTACTTC
CDR3: CASSPRTSGGAREQYF
V: TRBV12-3/TRBV12-4
size: NA
J: TRBJ2-5
D: TRBD2

DNA: TGCAGCGTTGGGGGCAGCACAGATACGCAGTATTTT
CDR3: CSVGGSTDTQYF
V: TRBV29-1
size: few
J: TRBJ2-3
D: NA

DNA: TGTGCCAGCAGCCAAGAGTTGGGGCAGAGCTACACCTTC
CDR3: CASSQELGQSYTF
V: TRBV3-1
size: NA
J: TRBJ1-2
D: NA

DNA: TGCGCCAGCAGCCAAGTAGAGGGGGGGCCTAGAGATGAGCAGTTCTTC
CDR3: CASSQVEGGPRDEQFF
V: TRBV4-1
size: NA
J: TRBJ2-1
D: NA

DNA: TGCAGTTCCCCGAGGACCTGGTCCGACTACACCTTC
CDR3: CSSPRTWSDYTF
V: TRBV20-1
size: NA
J: TRBJ1-2
D: NA

DNA: TGTGCCAGCACTGGGACCTATTCCTACGAGCAGTACTTC
CDR3: CASTGTYSYEQYF
V: TRBV6-1
size: NA
J: TRBJ2-7
D: NA

DNA: TGTGCCAGCTCATCAGGGGTCCAAGAGACCCAGTACTTC
CDR3: CASSSGVQETQYF
V: TRBV18
size: few
J: TRBJ2-5
D: NA

DNA: TGCAGTGCTAGACATTCGGATAACACTGAAGCTTTCTTT
CDR3: CSARHSDNTEAFF
V: TRBV20-1
size: NA
J: TRBJ1-1
D: NA